What follows are 22 T cell receptor beta chains derived from one specimen sequenced in a study of post-analysis software for immune sequencing data (dated by TCRdb to between 2014 and 2017). What the study reported, not specific to this receptor: Patients showed significantly higher frequencies than controls for roughly five TRBV segments, among them TRBV5-6, TRBV5-1 and TRBV20-1.

The antigens these receptors bind are not known. The receptor library was made with PCR. Sequenced on an Illumina HiSeq 2500. To reduce PCR and sequencing biases, unique molecular identifiers were built into the TCR beta cDNA libraries. The raw public data were reprocessed by TCRdb itself: fastp quality trimming at Q25, MiXCR clonotype calling, in-frame beta chains only. A single entry per CDR3 protein holds the most common genes and DNA from its merged rows. The sample has 650,000 to 850,000 distinct CDR3 sequences on record, around 45% of them singletons. Of the sample, 4.9% is held by the ten largest clones. Sequencing was performed on blood. These receptors all come from a girl aged 5-17 years with multiple sclerosis.

V is TRBV14 and J is TRBJ2-3; D possibly corresponds to TRBD1 (5 bases). The CDR3 totals 16 residues. CDR1 SGHDN and CDR2 FVKESK come from the germline V gene. Trimming shortened V by 0 bases and J by 3 bases, and 13 bases separated the two germline ends. The DNA of the CDR3 is TGTGCCAGCAGCCAAGATCCTTGGGGCAGAACAGATACGCAGTATTTT. Its protein product is CASSQDPWGRTDTQYF. Together with reference TRBV14 and TRBJ2-3, the CDR3 gives the full variable domain: EAGVTQFPSHSVIEKGQTVTLRCDPISGHDNLYWYRRVMGKEIKFLLHFVKESKQDESGMPNNRFLAERTGGTYSTLKVQPAELEDSGVYFCASSQDPWGRTDTQYFGPGTRLTVL.

On this clonotype: With a much larger clone just one base away, this may be a read error. The J gene is TRBJ1-2, the V gene TRBV28; D ambiguous. The V gene's germline CDR1 is MDHEN and CDR2 SYDVKM. V lost 7 bases to trimming and J lost 5 bases, with 17 bases between them. The CDR3 spans 14 residues. CDR3 DNA: TGTGCCAGCATGGGAGTTTCATTTCTGTATGGCTACACCTTC. This codes for CASMGVSFLYGYTF.

This clonotype was seen repeatedly, ten times or more. This chain joins TRBV10-3 and TRBJ2-6; TRBD2 is a possible D gene (6 bases). The V gene's germline CDR1 is ENHRY and CDR2 SYGVKD. This CDR3 has 14 residues. V shed 11 bases and J shed 0 bases, with 11 bases lying between them. In DNA, the CDR3 is TGTGCCGCGCGGGACGACTCTGGGGCCAACGTCCTGACTTTC. Translated: CAARDDSGANVLTF.

With respect to this clonotype: Germline and junction disagree at one end, which may indicate a read error. This chain uses TRBV11-3 with TRBJ2-1; D may correspond to TRBD1 or TRBD2 (5 bases each). CDR3 length: 14 residues. CDR1 is SGHNT, CDR2 YENEEA, per germline. The CDR3 DNA follows: TGTGCCTGCAGCAGGGTTGGTAGCGTCAATGAGCAGTTCTTC. Protein sequence: CACSRVGSVNEQFF.

This clonotype was seen a handful of times. The chain joins TRBV29-1 to TRBJ2-1, with 8 bases aligning to TRBD2. Germline CDR1 and CDR2: SQVTM and ANQGSEA. This CDR3 contains 12 residues. V dropped 4 bases and J dropped 12; count of bases not matched to a gene: 8. The CDR3 sequence: CSVGREGSGQFF. CDR3 coding DNA: TGCAGCGTTGGACGGGAGGGCTCGGGGCAGTTCTTC.

This clonotype showed up just a few times. V and J are TRBV4-2 and TRBJ1-1; TRBD1 might be the D (5 bases). This CDR3 contains 15 residues. The germline V gene has CDR1 LGHNA and CDR2 YNFKEQ. Trimming stripped 1 base from V and 5 bases from J, with 14 bases between. This chain's CDR3 is CASSQASPGGTEAFF. The CDR3 DNA follows: TGTGCCAGCAGCCAAGCCTCCCCGGGGGGGACTGAAGCTTTCTTT.

The chain is built from TRBV20-1 and TRBJ2-7, with D possibly being TRBD1 (6 bases). The V and J ends lost 5 bases and 2 bases respectively, with 19 bases between them. The CDR3 length is 15 residues. The germline gives CDR1 DFQATT, CDR2 SNEGSKA (reference sequence). In DNA form, the CDR3 reads TGCAGTGCTCTAAAGGAGGCAGGGGCAACCTACGAGCAGTACTTC. Amino acid sequence: CSALKEAGATYEQYF.

The CDR3 protein is CASSQATGTSPYEQYF. CDR3 DNA sequence: TGTGCCAGCAGCCAAGCCACCGGGACTAGTCCCTACGAGCAGTACTTC. The chain uses TRBV3-1 and TRBJ2-7, with 8 bases that match TRBD2. CDR3 length: 16 amino acids. From germline, CDR1 is LGHDT and CDR2 YNNKEL (reference sequence). With V trimmed by 1 base and J by 2 bases, 7 bases remained unmatched.

This clonotype was seen a single time. V and J are TRBV2 and TRBJ2-1; TRBD2 agrees at 10 bases. The CDR3 is 13 residues long. The V and J ends lost 11 bases and 5 bases, in that order; junction bases with no gene match: 6. Germline assignment: CDR1 SNHLY and CDR2 FYNNEI. The CDR3 nucleotides are TGTGCCTCCCTAGCGGGAGTGCACAATGAGCAGTTCTTC. Its translation: CASLAGVHNEQFF.

This clonotype was recorded a few times. The chain combines TRBV24-1 with TRBJ2-6; D may be TRBD1 (5 bases). The CDR3 has 14 residues. V gave up 8 bases and J gave up 2 bases, with 9 bases separating them. CDR1 and CDR2 from the germline V gene are KGHDR and SFDVKD. The CDR3 DNA reads TGTGCCACCACTGCAGGGCCTGGGGCCAACGTCCTGACTTTC. It is translated as CATTAGPGANVLTF.

This clonotype was detected only once. V gene TRBV20-1 combines with J gene TRBJ2-5; D assignment may be TRBD1 or TRBD2 (7 bases each). V lost 5 bases and J lost 0, with 16 bases in between. CDR1 DFQATT and CDR2 SNEGSKA come from the germline V gene (reference sequence). This CDR3 is built from 15 residues. In DNA, the CDR3 is TGCAGTGCTTGCCCCGGGGGGACAGACCAAGAGACCCAGTACTTC. Protein: CSACPGGTDQETQYF.

The chain combines TRBV27 with TRBJ2-7, with 9 bases identical to TRBD2. The CDR3 is made up of 15 amino acids. Germline V gene lookup returns CDR1 MNHEY and CDR2 SMNVEV (reference sequence). After removal of 3 bases from V and 5 bases from J, the junction contained 8 bases not matched to a gene. CDR3 DNA sequence: TGTGCCAGCAGTTTGGTGGCGGGAGGGACCCACGAGCAGTACTTC. Translation gives CASSLVAGGTHEQYF.

The J gene is TRBJ2-7, the V gene TRBV14, with D possibly called TRBD1 or TRBD2 (5 bases each). Germline values: CDR1 SGHDN, CDR2 FVKESK. The length of the CDR3 is 16 residues. Trimming removed 5 bases from V and 3 bases from J, with 20 bases in between. The CDR3 sequence is CASSTNQRGRGYEQYF. The CDR3, as DNA: TGTGCCAGCAGCACCAACCAGAGGGGAAGGGGCTACGAGCAGTACTTC.

This clonotype was detected only a few times. The V call is TRBV20-1, the J call TRBJ2-3, with TRBD2 as a possible D gene (5 bases). Germline values: CDR1 DFQATT, CDR2 SNEGSKA (reference sequence). V was clipped by 1 base and J by 0 bases, with 11 bases between them. The CDR3 runs to 15 residues. Written as DNA, the CDR3 is TGCAGTGCTAGAGGGACTGGACCTAGCACAGATACGCAGTATTTT. Translation gives CSARGTGPSTDTQYF.

The table lists this clonotype with a few counts. The chain joins TRBV10-3 to TRBJ2-7; 10 bases agree with TRBD2. The CDR3 extends over 14 amino acids. V gave up 4 bases and J gave up 4 bases; unmatched junction bases: 4. CDR1 ENHRY and CDR2 SYGVKD come from the germline V gene. CDR3 DNA sequence: TGTGCCATCAGTGGGGGACTAGCGTTTTACGAGCAGTACTTC. This encodes CAISGGLAFYEQYF.

J is TRBJ2-4 and V is TRBV20-1, with 11 positions matching TRBD2. The J call may not be correct, given that the DNA end is closer to TRBJ2-7. CDR1 is DFQATT and CDR2 is SNEGSKA in the germline V gene (reference sequence). This CDR3 region has 14 residues. The CDR3 DNA follows: TGCAGTGCTAGTCTAGCGGGAGGTTCCCGCGAGCAGTACTTC. Translating it yields CSASLAGGSREQYF.

The genes are TRBV11-2 and TRBJ2-4; 10 nucleotides match TRBD2. The J call may be mistaken, given a closer DNA end match to TRBJ2-5. Germline V gene lookup returns CDR1 SGHAT and CDR2 FQNNGV. This CDR3 is built from 15 residues. This CDR3 reads CASSSLSGREETQYF. The CDR3 DNA sequence: TGTGCCAGCAGCTCCCTAAGCGGGAGGGAAGAGACCCAGTACTTC.

The chain links TRBV7-2 to TRBJ2-5; 10 nucleotides agree with TRBD1. The J call could be wrong; TRBJ2-4 is a better fit for the DNA end. CDR3 length: 17 residues. CDR1 is SGHTA and CDR2 is FQGNSA in the germline V gene. For the CDR3, the DNA is TGTGCCAGCAGCCCAGGAGGGACAGGGGCTTTAAAAAACATTCAGTACTTC. Translating it yields CASSPGGTGALKNIQYF.

This clonotype has just a few counts. This rearrangement joins TRBV29-1 to TRBJ2-7; 8 bases fit TRBD2. CDR1 is SQVTM and CDR2 is ANQGSEA in the germline V gene. The junction had 5 bases not matched to a gene; V was cut back by 7 bases and J by 0 bases. The CDR3 loop spans 13 amino acids. CDR3 DNA: TGCAGCGCCAGCGGGAGCCGCTCCTACGAGCAGTACTTC. Its translation: CSASGSRSYEQYF.

This clonotype was seen only a few times. The chain joins TRBV7-6 to TRBJ1-4; 10 bases are shared with TRBD1. The CDR3 runs to 18 residues. Germline trimming cut 5 bases from V and 0 bases from J; bases unmatched to any gene: 9. CDR1 is SGHVS, CDR2 FNYEAQ, per germline. CDR3 in amino acids: CASSLTGTGATTNEKLFF. CDR3 DNA: TGTGCCAGCAGCCTCACCGGGACAGGGGCGACAACTAATGAAAAACTGTTTTTT. Drawing the rest from reference TRBV7-6 and TRBJ1-4, the complete variable domain is GAGVSQSPRYKVTKRGQDVALRCDPISGHVSLYWYRQALGQGPEFLTYFNYEAQQDKSGLPNDRFSAERPEGSISTLTIQRTEQRDSAMYRCASSLTGTGATTNEKLFFGSGTQLSVL.

CDR3 nucleotide sequence: TGTGCCAGCAGCCAACGACAGGGAGTCTACGAGCAGTACTTC. Translated, it gives CASSQRQGVYEQYF. The chain joins TRBV3-1 to TRBJ2-4; TRBD1 matches at 7 bases. The last part of the DNA fits TRBJ2-7 better; the J call may be wrong. Per germline, CDR1 LGHDT and CDR2 YNNKEL (reference sequence). The CDR3 loop spans 14 amino acids.

The V call is TRBV20-1, the J call TRBJ2-7; possible D gene TRBD1, 6 bases. Germline CDR1 reads DFQATT; CDR2 reads SNEGSKA (reference sequence). V dropped 6 bases and J dropped 10 bases, with 25 bases sitting between them. The CDR3 contains 14 residues. The chain's CDR3 is CSALLRTGPGAQYF. For the CDR3, the DNA is TGCAGTGCGTTACTCCGTACAGGCCCAGGGGCCCAGTACTTC.